This TCR beta chain was sequenced in a study of blood T cell repertoires in COVID-19 (dated by TCRdb to the early 2020s). As for the study more broadly: Samples from collaborators originated in the United States, Italy and Spain and spanned both the acute and convalescent phases of COVID-19. Where available, HLA class I and class II types were obtained from metadata supplied by the sample provider rather than from assay-based typing. The repertoires were released in a freely available public database intended as a resource for research on the immune response to SARS-CoV-2. The sample metadata nearly always contained a de-identified subject ID, COVID-19 status, age in years and sex. The prospective study material was composed of cDNA or gDNA derived from T cells, B-cell-depleted T cells, or PBMCs. Deeply sampled blood TCRbeta repertoires from subjects exposed to, actively infected with, or recovered from COVID-19 were included in the dataset. The samples were drawn from two sources: the first 160 participants of the ongoing ImmuneRACE study, and over 1,000 subjects contributed by 6 global collaborators. Study-level results and caveats: The amount of clinical and demographic metadata varied by source and participant and was provided uncurated.

Trimming removed 0 bases from V and 4 bases from J, leaving 5 bases between the germline ends. The germline V gene encodes CDR1 SGDLS and CDR2 YYNGEE. Measured from the cysteine to the phenylalanine, the CDR3 is 13 residues long. The kept DNA is CDR3 alone, 39 bases in frame from the first base. Enrolling through a virtual design, the prospective study's participants ranged in age from roughly 18 to 89 years and lived across roughly 23 United States geographic areas. In the prospective study, cohorts were assigned on the basis of participant-reported clinical history obtained from a screening survey and a study questionnaire. Recovered participants in ImmuneRACE Cohort 3 were defined by two consecutive negative NP/OP PCR tests, clearance by a healthcare professional, or resolution of symptoms. In the prospective study, mobile phlebotomists collected whole blood, serum and a nasopharyngeal or oropharyngeal swab from each participant. Over a roughly 2-month period, participants in the prospective study had the option of providing additional blood draws and questionnaires. Blood samples from the prospective study were shipped frozen or at room temperature prior to DNA extraction.

Comment on this clone: This receptor's antigen is unknown. The input lacks base qualities; no much larger clone sits a single base away.

TCRbeta CDR3 regions were amplified from genomic DNA by means of the immunoSEQ Assay, a bias-controlled multiplex PCR. The paper's data handling went like this. The number of nucleated cells in each sample was estimated by amplification of reference gene primers within the assay. Sequence reads were collapsed and filtered to measure the absolute abundance of every unique TCRbeta CDR3 rearrangement. For each sample, productive Simpson clonality was calculated by taking the square root of Simpson's diversity index across productive rearrangements. TCRdb carries this immuneACCESS record with in-frame sequences only. Its versions omit some clonotypes, under half of them owing to an unresolved V gene in the studies checked, with the rest unexplained. Clonal size and the V and J genes are those of that table, whereas D and trimming came from the DNA. This sample has some 160,000 clones in its table, and 84% of those were observed once. About 8% of the sample rests with the top ten.

The sequence was obtained from a woman between 45 and 60 years old who had recovered from COVID-19. The chain couples TRBV9 to TRBJ2-1; the D gene remains uncertain. Sample: PBMCs or T cells enriched from blood (not recorded which). Here is the DNA: TGTGCCAGCAGCGTAGTCGAGTACAATGAGCAGTTCTTC. The resulting protein is CASSVVEYNEQFF.